This T cell receptor (beta chain) was recovered during a study of blood T cells in healthy people across ages. Study-wide findings and caveats: Changes seen in expanded clonotypes were possibly confounded by donor CMV status left unknown. Naive CD4+ cells and diversity were both higher in long-lived donors than in aged donors.

A sample-barcoded 5' primer and a J-beta primer mix were used in a second PCR of about 7 to 12 cycles. The template-switch adaptor was a 5' adaptor with 12 random nucleotides. It tagged each cDNA molecule. One entry per CDR3 protein, called by TCRdb with MiXCR from the 5' RACE reads. Of just over 800,000 distinct CDR3 sequences in the sample, approximately 65% were seen once. Worth noting for this clonotype: No antigen is known for it.

The CDR3 loop spans 15 amino acids. V lost 6 bases and J lost 6; bases outside the gene matches: 14. CDR1 and CDR2 (germline): KGHSH, LQKENI. The TCR originated in a man aged 30-40 years in good health. The rearrangement joins TRBV18 to TRBJ2-7; 7 nucleotides match TRBD1. The sequenced sample was blood. CDR3 residues: CASSPTDRVFAEQYF. The CDR3 coding sequence is TGTGCCAGCTCGCCAACCGACAGGGTCTTTGCCGAGCAGTACTTC.